Below are 7 T cell receptor beta chains sequenced from a single sample in a study of technical replicates of blood from several donors. Sequenced by immunoSEQ multiplex PCR; TCRdb stores in-frame clones only, minus some. The sample lists about 81,000 clones, less than 95% occurring once. Sequenced material: T cells isolated from PBMCs. The receptors shown here come from a human donor in good health.

This clone has a single count. V gene TRBV4-1 combines with J gene TRBJ2-6; 8 nucleotides line up with TRBD2. V shed 4 bases and J 3 bases; nucleotides not matched to a gene: 2. The CDR3 is 15 amino acids. Germline V lookup: CDR1 MGHRA, CDR2 YSYEKL. The CDR3 DNA reads as TGCGCCAGCAGCCCGGGGGGGGTTGGGGCCAACGTCCTGACTTTC. Amino acid sequence: CASSPGGVGANVLTF.

The rearrangement uses TRBV28 and TRBJ2-6, with D unresolved. The CDR3 is 15 residues long. Germline CDR1 reads MDHEN; CDR2 reads SYDVKM. V was clipped by 8 bases and J by 0 bases, with 11 bases between them. The CDR3 coding sequence is TGTGCCAGCGCACATGACATCTCTGGGGCCAACGTCCTGACTTTC. This gives the protein CASAHDISGANVLTF.

This clone came up once. The chain carries TRBV30 and TRBJ2-1; TRBD1 is a possible D gene (7 bases). The CDR3 sequence is 16 residues long. Trimming left V 3 bases short and J 8 bases short, with 23 bases between. From germline, CDR1 is GTSNPN and CDR2 SVGIG (reference sequence). CDR3 region: CAWRGRGRGGWDEQFF. The CDR3 DNA is TGTGCCTGGAGGGGTAGGGGGCGCGGAGGGTGGGATGAGCAGTTCTTC.

The V call is TRBV7-8, the J call TRBJ1-2, with 9 bases matching TRBD1. CDR3 length equals 12 residues. V lost 4 bases and J lost 8; bases outside the gene matches: 2. The germline V gene has CDR1 SGHVS and CDR2 FQNEAQ. CDR3 sequence: CASSWTGEGYTF. The CDR3 nucleotides read TGTGCCAGCAGCTGGACAGGGGAGGGCTACACCTTC. The full variable domain, with the rest looked up from reference TRBV7-8 and TRBJ1-2, is GAGVSQSPRYKVAKRGQDVALRCDPISGHVSLFWYQQALGQGPEFLTYFQNEAQLDKSGLPSDRFFAERPEGSVSTLKIQRTQQEDSAVYLCASSWTGEGYTFGSGTRLTVV.

The chain is built from TRBV2 and TRBJ1-1, with 7 bases aligning to TRBD1. Per the germline V gene, CDR1 is SNHLY and CDR2 is FYNNEI. J lost 2 bases, V lost 10 bases, and 19 bases had no gene match. This CDR3 has 17 residues. As DNA, the CDR3 is TGTGCCACCCCGATAAGCTTTGACAGGGTTTCAAACACTGAAGCTTTCTTT. Its protein product is CATPISFDRVSNTEAFF.

V gene TRBV27 combines with J gene TRBJ1-6; D perhaps matches TRBD1 (6 bases). Trimming shortened V by 5 bases and J by 10 bases, and 15 bases separated the two germline ends. Germline loops: CDR1 MNHEY, CDR2 SMNVEV (reference sequence). This CDR3 is built from 14 residues. The DNA for the CDR3 is TGTGCCAGCAGTGCTCCTTCAGGGGAATCACCCCTCCACTTT. Translation gives CASSAPSGESPLHF.

The chain recombines TRBV25-1 with TRBJ1-2; D uncertain. V lost 3 bases, J lost 5 bases, and 19 bases lay in between. This CDR3 comprises 16 residues. Germline V CDR1 and CDR2: MGHDK, SYGVNS. CDR3 in DNA: TGTGCCAGCAGTGATTTTGGAGGGAAGGGCTTATATGGCTACACCTTC. It translates to CASSDFGGKGLYGYTF.